The rows below give T cell receptor beta chains drawn from one sample of a study of T cells in Graves' hyperthyroidism and ophthalmopathy. MiXCR was run by TCRdb on the multiplex PCR reads, yielding one entry per CDR3 protein. The sample holds 200,000 or so distinct CDR3 sequences, approximately 16% seen once. The sequenced sample consisted of blood. The origin of the receptors is a woman aged 45-65 years with Graves' hyperthyroidism. Each CDR3 is given with its conserved first and last residue. D genes are given only for firm matches. Size is omitted from some rows. Given values are once, few, many or a class for expanded clones.

abundance: many; v_gene: TRBV6-1; j_gene: TRBJ1-1; d_gene: .; len: 13; CDR3nt: TGTGCCAGCAGGGGACGAGAAAACACTGAAGCTTTCTTT; CDR3aa: CASRGRENTEAFF
abundance: many; v_gene: TRBV20-1; j_gene: TRBJ1-1; d_gene: .; len: 14; CDR3nt: TGCAGTGCTAGAGAGAAGGGTTGGGGCACTGAAGCTTTCTTT; CDR3aa: CSAREKGWGTEAFF
abundance: .; v_gene: TRBV3-1; j_gene: TRBJ1-1; d_gene: .; len: 13; CDR3nt: TGTGCCAGCAGCCACCTTGGGGACACTGAAGCTTTCTTT; CDR3aa: CASSHLGDTEAFF
abundance: .; v_gene: TRBV2; j_gene: TRBJ2-7; d_gene: TRBD2; len: 15; CDR3nt: TGTGCCAGCAGTGAATCGGGGCTAGCGGGAGGCGAGCAGTACTTC; CDR3aa: CASSESGLAGGEQYF
abundance: .; v_gene: TRBV7-9; j_gene: TRBJ2-4; d_gene: .; len: 15; CDR3nt: TGTGCCAGCAGCCCCGTCACGGACAGCAAAAACATTCAGTACTTC; CDR3aa: CASSPVTDSKNIQYF
abundance: many; v_gene: TRBV5-5; j_gene: TRBJ2-5; d_gene: .; len: 15; CDR3nt: TGTGCCAGCAGCTTCGGGGAAGGGCGACAAGAGACCCAGTACTTC; CDR3aa: CASSFGEGRQETQYF
abundance: many; v_gene: TRBV24-1; j_gene: TRBJ2-5; d_gene: TRBD2; len: 17; CDR3nt: TGTGCCACCAGTGATTCGAGCGCGAGCGGGAGGGTGGAGACCCAGTACTTC; CDR3aa: CATSDSSASGRVETQYF
abundance: .; v_gene: TRBV10-3; j_gene: TRBJ1-5; d_gene: .; len: 12; CDR3nt: TGTGCCATTAAGACACCCACCCAGCCCCAGCATTTT; CDR3aa: CAIKTPTQPQHF
abundance: many; v_gene: TRBV7-2; j_gene: TRBJ2-1; d_gene: .; len: 17; CDR3nt: TGTGCCAGCAGCTCTGGACCAAGCGGACTACTAGGAGATGAGCAGTTCTTC; CDR3aa: CASSSGPSGLLGDEQFF
abundance: few; v_gene: TRBV2; j_gene: TRBJ2-3; d_gene: TRBD2; len: 16; CDR3nt: TGTGCCACCCGCCCAGGGACTAGCGTTAGCACAGATACGCAGTATTTT; CDR3aa: CATRPGTSVSTDTQYF
abundance: few; v_gene: TRBV9; j_gene: TRBJ2-2; d_gene: .; len: 14; CDR3nt: TGTGCCAGCAGCGCCCGAGAGGGGGGTGGGGAGCTGTTTTTT; CDR3aa: CASSAREGGGELFF
abundance: many; v_gene: TRBV30; j_gene: TRBJ2-2; d_gene: .; len: 13; CDR3nt: TGTGCCTGGAGTAAAGGGAACACCGGGGAGCTGTTTTTT; CDR3aa: CAWSKGNTGELFF
abundance: .; v_gene: TRBV5-4; j_gene: TRBJ1-1; d_gene: TRBD1; len: 15; CDR3nt: TGTGCCAGCAGCCCCACCCCGGGACAGGGGGCACAGGCTTTCTTT; CDR3aa: CASSPTPGQGAQAFF
abundance: few; v_gene: TRBV14; j_gene: TRBJ2-1; d_gene: .; len: 16; CDR3nt: TGTGCCAGCAGCCAAGGAGGTAGCGGCACCTACAATGAGCAGTTCTTC; CDR3aa: CASSQGGSGTYNEQFF
abundance: many; v_gene: TRBV5-1; j_gene: TRBJ1-5; d_gene: TRBD1; len: 16; CDR3nt: TGCGCCAGCAGCTGGGACGGCACAGGGGGAAATCAGCCCCAGCATTTT; CDR3aa: CASSWDGTGGNQPQHF
abundance: many; v_gene: TRBV11-1; j_gene: TRBJ2-3; d_gene: TRBD2; len: 16; CDR3nt: TGTGCCAGCAGCCACGGACTAGCGGGAAGCACAGATACGCAGTATTTT; CDR3aa: CASSHGLAGSTDTQYF
abundance: many; v_gene: TRBV5-5; j_gene: TRBJ2-1; d_gene: .; len: 15; CDR3nt: TGTGCCAGCAGCCCGGGCCGAAGCTCCTACAATGAGCAGTTCTTC; CDR3aa: CASSPGRSSYNEQFF
abundance: .; v_gene: TRBV15; j_gene: TRBJ1-5; d_gene: .; len: 13; CDR3nt: TGTGCCACCAGCAGCTATCTAACCCAGCCCCAGCATTTT; CDR3aa: CATSSYLTQPQHF
abundance: .; v_gene: TRBV19; j_gene: TRBJ1-1; d_gene: TRBD1; len: 18; CDR3nt: TGTGCCAGTAGTGCCCGGACAGGGGCTTTGGGTATGAACACTGAAGCTTTCTTT; CDR3aa: CASSARTGALGMNTEAFF
abundance: few; v_gene: TRBV5-1; j_gene: TRBJ2-6; d_gene: .; len: 13; CDR3nt: TGCGCCAGCTACGGGGCAGGGGCCAACGTCCTGACTTTC; CDR3aa: CASYGAGANVLTF
abundance: .; v_gene: TRBV20-1; j_gene: TRBJ2-2; d_gene: .; len: 13; CDR3nt: TGCAGTGCTTTGAAGGGGGGCTACGGGGAGCTGTTTTTT; CDR3aa: CSALKGGYGELFF
abundance: many; v_gene: TRBV28; j_gene: TRBJ1-1; d_gene: TRBD1; len: 13; CDR3nt: TGTGCCAGCACCCTGACAGGGGGCCCTGAAGCTTTCTTT; CDR3aa: CASTLTGGPEAFF
abundance: .; v_gene: TRBV4-1; j_gene: TRBJ2-3; d_gene: .; len: 14; CDR3nt: TGCGCCAGCAGCCAAGCTAGAGCCACAGATACGCAGTATTTT; CDR3aa: CASSQARATDTQYF
abundance: few; v_gene: TRBV9; j_gene: TRBJ1-2; d_gene: .; len: 14; CDR3nt: TGTGCCAGCAGCTCTACTCAAGGGGGGGGAGGCTACACCTTC; CDR3aa: CASSSTQGGGGYTF
abundance: many; v_gene: TRBV6-1; j_gene: TRBJ1-1; d_gene: TRBD1; len: 17; CDR3nt: TGTGCCAGCAGTACCCGGACAGGGAGGTATGGGAACACTGAAGCTTTCTTT; CDR3aa: CASSTRTGRYGNTEAFF
abundance: many; v_gene: TRBV11-2; j_gene: TRBJ2-7; d_gene: TRBD2; len: 15; CDR3nt: TGTGCCAGCAGCCCCCACGGTAGCGGGAGCGGCGAGCAGTACTTC; CDR3aa: CASSPHGSGSGEQYF
abundance: .; v_gene: TRBV5-8; j_gene: TRBJ2-1; d_gene: .; len: 16; CDR3nt: TGTGCCAGCAGCTTGGTTAGAGCAAAATCCTACAATGAGCAGTTCTTC; CDR3aa: CASSLVRAKSYNEQFF
abundance: many; v_gene: TRBV3-1; j_gene: TRBJ2-3; d_gene: .; len: 13; CDR3nt: TGTGCCAGCAGCCCTGGGCCCACAGATACGCAGTATTTT; CDR3aa: CASSPGPTDTQYF
abundance: many; v_gene: TRBV6-1; j_gene: TRBJ2-1; d_gene: .; len: 15; CDR3nt: TGTGCCAGCAGATATAGCCTTGACAACAACAATGAGCAGTTCTTC; CDR3aa: CASRYSLDNNNEQFF
abundance: .; v_gene: TRBV4-1; j_gene: TRBJ2-7; d_gene: TRBD2; len: 18; CDR3nt: TGCGCCAGCAGCCAGGTCGGGAGGTCAGCGGGAGTCCTACAAGAGCAGTACTTC; CDR3aa: CASSQVGRSAGVLQEQYF
abundance: many; v_gene: TRBV29-1; j_gene: TRBJ2-1; d_gene: .; len: 20; CDR3nt: TGCAGCGTTGATAACCTTTTTTTCGGGGGGCGTAAGACAAGGGGCAATGAGCAGTTCTTC; CDR3aa: CSVDNLFFGGRKTRGNEQFF
abundance: many; v_gene: TRBV13; j_gene: TRBJ2-3; d_gene: TRBD2; len: 17; CDR3nt: TGTGCCAGCAGCTTATCCGGGAGGTCCGCTAGCACAGATACGCAGTATTTT; CDR3aa: CASSLSGRSASTDTQYF
abundance: few; v_gene: TRBV5-1; j_gene: TRBJ2-5; d_gene: .; len: 14; CDR3nt: TGCGCCAGCAGATCCGGGAGTCGGCAAGAGACCCAGTACTTC; CDR3aa: CASRSGSRQETQYF
abundance: few; v_gene: TRBV7-7; j_gene: TRBJ2-3; d_gene: .; len: 15; CDR3nt: TGTGCTAGCAGCTTAACTGAGCGGGCGGCAGATACGCAGTATTTT; CDR3aa: CASSLTERAADTQYF
abundance: many; v_gene: TRBV7-9; j_gene: TRBJ2-5; d_gene: .; len: 13; CDR3nt: TGTGCCAGCAGTCTCGGGGTGGCAGAGACCCAGTACTTC; CDR3aa: CASSLGVAETQYF
abundance: .; v_gene: TRBV27; j_gene: TRBJ2-7; d_gene: .; len: 13; CDR3nt: TGTGCCAGCTCCGGGACTCCGCCGGGTGAGCAGTACTTC; CDR3aa: CASSGTPPGEQYF
abundance: many; v_gene: TRBV2; j_gene: TRBJ2-3; d_gene: .; len: 15; CDR3nt: TGTGCCAGCAGCCAAATGTCGACCAACACAGATACGCAGTATTTT; CDR3aa: CASSQMSTNTDTQYF
abundance: few; v_gene: TRBV4-1; j_gene: TRBJ2-4; d_gene: .; len: 11; CDR3nt: TGCGCCAGCAGCCAATCCTCACTTCAGTACTTC; CDR3aa: CASSQSSLQYF
abundance: .; v_gene: TRBV10-2; j_gene: TRBJ1-4; d_gene: .; len: 15; CDR3nt: TGCGCCAGCAGGGACAATCCCCGACAGGATGAAAAACTGTTTTTT; CDR3aa: CASRDNPRQDEKLFF
abundance: many; v_gene: TRBV9; j_gene: TRBJ2-5; d_gene: TRBD1; len: 15; CDR3nt: TGTGCCAGCAGCGTAATGGGGACAGCTGTGGAGACCCAGTACTTC; CDR3aa: CASSVMGTAVETQYF
abundance: .; v_gene: TRBV5-1; j_gene: TRBJ1-2; d_gene: TRBD1; len: 15; CDR3nt: TGCGCCAGCAGGGGGACAGGGGGCGCCGGTGGAGGCTACACCTTC; CDR3aa: CASRGTGGAGGGYTF
abundance: few; v_gene: TRBV5-1; j_gene: TRBJ1-2; d_gene: TRBD1; len: 14; CDR3nt: TGCGCCAGCAGCCAGGGACAGGGGATTACTGGCTACACCTTC; CDR3aa: CASSQGQGITGYTF
abundance: .; v_gene: TRBV28; j_gene: TRBJ1-4; d_gene: .; len: 15; CDR3nt: TGTGCCAGCAGTTTGTACAGGCAGGAAAATGAAAAACTGTTTTTT; CDR3aa: CASSLYRQENEKLFF
abundance: many; v_gene: TRBV12-3/TRBV12-4; j_gene: TRBJ2-7; d_gene: TRBD2; len: 13; CDR3nt: TGTGCCAGCAGCGCCGGGACTACCTACGAGCAGTACTTC; CDR3aa: CASSAGTTYEQYF
abundance: few; v_gene: TRBV9; j_gene: TRBJ2-3; d_gene: .; len: 13; CDR3nt: TGTGCCAGCAGCGCCGACACGTCAGATACGCAGTATTTT; CDR3aa: CASSADTSDTQYF
abundance: many; v_gene: TRBV20-1; j_gene: TRBJ2-1; d_gene: .; len: 13; CDR3nt: TGCAGTGCTACCCTAACAGCGGTCGGGGAACAGTTCTTC; CDR3aa: CSATLTAVGEQFF
abundance: many; v_gene: TRBV30; j_gene: TRBJ2-3; d_gene: TRBD1; len: 15; CDR3nt: TGTGCCTGGAGTAAGGGACAGGAGAGCACAGATACGCAGTATTTT; CDR3aa: CAWSKGQESTDTQYF
abundance: many; v_gene: TRBV7-2; j_gene: TRBJ2-7; d_gene: TRBD2; len: 16; CDR3nt: TGTGCCAGCAGCTTAGGACTAGCGCGTTCCTCCTACGAGCAGTACTTC; CDR3aa: CASSLGLARSSYEQYF
abundance: few; v_gene: TRBV28; j_gene: TRBJ1-5; d_gene: .; len: 16; CDR3nt: TGTGCCAGCAGTTGGGTCGTAGCGTCGGGAAAGAGAGCCCAGCATTTT; CDR3aa: CASSWVVASGKRAQHF
abundance: many; v_gene: TRBV11-1; j_gene: TRBJ2-3; d_gene: TRBD1; len: 17; CDR3nt: TGTGCCAGCAGCCTAGTAGGACGGACAGGGGCCACAGATACGCAGTATTTT; CDR3aa: CASSLVGRTGATDTQYF
abundance: many; v_gene: TRBV5-1; j_gene: TRBJ1-1; d_gene: TRBD1; len: 15; CDR3nt: TGCGCCAGCAGCTTGGATGACAGGGACTACACTGAAGCTTTCTTT; CDR3aa: CASSLDDRDYTEAFF
abundance: .; v_gene: TRBV29-1; j_gene: TRBJ1-2; d_gene: .; len: 15; CDR3nt: TGCAGCGTTGGGGACCTCCCGGCGCCCGCCTATGGCTACACCTTC; CDR3aa: CSVGDLPAPAYGYTF
abundance: many; v_gene: TRBV5-1; j_gene: TRBJ1-1; d_gene: .; len: 13; CDR3nt: TGCGCCAGCAGAACCACAGGGAACACTGAAGCTTTCTTT; CDR3aa: CASRTTGNTEAFF
abundance: .; v_gene: TRBV24-1; j_gene: TRBJ2-1; d_gene: .; len: 13; CDR3nt: TGTGCCACCAGTGATAGCAGCGTTGAGGAGCAGTTCTTC; CDR3aa: CATSDSSVEEQFF